The rows below give T cell receptor beta chains drawn from one sample of a study of blood T cell repertoires in COVID-19. The table came from immunoSEQ multiplex PCR; TCRdb's copy has only in-frame clones and leaves some out. The data show fewer than 110,000 clones, with approximately 88% seen just once and approximately 3.5% held by the top ten. The sequencing sample was made of peripheral blood. The receptor set was obtained from a woman aged 55-75 years with acute or convalescent COVID-19. CDR3s include the opening cysteine and the closing phenylalanine or tryptophan. D genes are given only for firm matches. Expanded clones are given a class, and other clones once, few, many or no size at all.

J gene,V gene,clone size,D gene,CDR3 protein,CDR3 DNA
TRBJ1-5,TRBV29-1,once,-,CSVVSGNQPQHF,TGCAGCGTTGTATCCGGGAATCAGCCCCAGCATTTT
TRBJ2-2,TRBV27,-,-,CASSFEGGITGELFF,TGTGCCAGCAGTTTCGAGGGGGGGATCACCGGGGAGCTGTTTTTT
TRBJ1-5,TRBV3-1/TRBV3-2,-,-,CASSGRGGQPQHF,TGTGCCAGCAGCGGGCGGGGAGGGCAGCCCCAGCATTTT
TRBJ2-1,TRBV7-3,once,TRBD2,CASSFGLAGGLDEQFF,TGTGCCAGCAGCTTCGGACTAGCGGGAGGTTTGGATGAGCAGTTCTTC
TRBJ1-2,TRBV20-1,-,-,CSASGQYQNYGYTF,TGCAGTGCTAGTGGGCAGTACCAAAACTATGGCTACACCTTC
TRBJ1-1,TRBV10-3,-,TRBD1,CAISESRTGEREAFF,TGTGCCATCAGTGAGTCAAGGACAGGGGAACGTGAAGCTTTCTTT
TRBJ1-2,TRBV6-5,-,TRBD1,CASRTGIGGGYTF,TGTGCCAGCAGGACAGGGATCGGGGGCGGCTACACCTTC
TRBJ1-1,TRBV6-5,-,TRBD1,CASRRQGKSTEAFF,TGTGCCAGCAGGAGACAGGGCAAAAGCACTGAAGCTTTCTTT
TRBJ1-6,TRBV21-1,-,-,CASSKVGVGQANNSPLHF,TGTGCCAGCAGCAAAGTCGGGGTTGGACAGGCGAATAATTCACCCCTCCACTTT
TRBJ2-1,TRBV6-5,-,-,CASSPTGSYNEQFF,TGTGCCAGCAGTCCCACCGGGAGCTACAATGAGCAGTTCTTC
TRBJ1-1,TRBV11-2,few,TRBD1,CASSLVGQGAGTEAFF,TGTGCCAGCAGCTTAGTAGGGCAGGGGGCGGGAACTGAAGCTTTCTTT
TRBJ1-1,TRBV6-2/TRBV6-3,-,-,CASSYSGRGATTEAFF,TGTGCCAGCAGTTACTCAGGACGGGGGGCGACCACTGAAGCTTTCTTT
TRBJ2-3,TRBV19,-,TRBD1,CASSITGGIDTQYF,TGTGCCAGTAGTATAACAGGGGGCATAGATACGCAGTATTTT
TRBJ2-5,TRBV10-2,-,TRBD2,CASSDPSSPGAGGKETQYF,TGCGCCAGCAGTGACCCTTCTAGCCCAGGGGCGGGAGGGAAAGAGACCCAGTACTTC
TRBJ1-3,TRBV5-1,-,TRBD1,CASSLQGAGGNTIYF,TGCGCCAGCAGCTTACAGGGGGCTGGGGGAAACACCATATATTTT
TRBJ1-1,TRBV25-1,once,TRBD1,CASSQTGGRTEAFF,TGTGCCAGCAGTCAGACAGGGGGGCGGACTGAAGCTTTCTTT
TRBJ1-5,TRBV28,-,-,CASSPGADRPQHF,TGTGCCAGCAGCCCAGGGGCGGACAGACCCCAGCATTTT
TRBJ1-2,TRBV27,few,-,CASSPDSGLYGYTF,TGTGCCAGCAGCCCGGACAGTGGACTCTATGGCTACACCTTC
TRBJ2-6,TRBV4-2,-,-,CASSHGLPGSGANVLTF,TGTGCCAGCAGCCACGGACTCCCGGGCTCTGGGGCCAACGTCCTGACTTTC
TRBJ1-2,TRBV15,-,-,CATSRDKTNSGGYTF,TGTGCCACCAGCAGAGATAAGACTAACTCGGGGGGCTACACCTTC
TRBJ2-3,TRBV5-1,-,TRBD2,CASTVSGRTDTQYF,TGCGCCAGCACCGTGAGCGGGAGAACAGATACGCAGTATTTT
TRBJ1-5,TRBV7-9,-,-,CASSSSGGGNQPQHF,TGTGCCAGCAGCTCGAGTGGGGGCGGGAATCAGCCCCAGCATTTT
TRBJ1-3,TRBV27,-,TRBD1,CASSLRGPSGNTIYF,TGTGCCAGCAGCCTCAGGGGGCCCTCTGGAAACACCATATATTTT
TRBJ2-1,TRBV9,-,TRBD1,CASSASRDRGRNEQFF,TGTGCCAGCAGCGCCAGCCGGGACAGGGGGCGCAATGAGCAGTTCTTC
TRBJ1-3,TRBV6-2/TRBV6-3,-,-,CASSYSSLAGNTIYF,TGTGCCAGCAGTTACTCGAGTCTGGCTGGAAACACCATATATTTT
TRBJ1-4,TRBV5-1,-,-,CASSLLGGNEKLFF,TGCGCCAGCAGCTTGCTAGGGGGTAATGAAAAACTGTTTTTT